The clone carrying this TCR beta chain has a handful of counts. Its target is not known. Isolated RNA was reverse transcribed in full, so expressed TCRB transcripts were sequenced. Naive, central memory and regulatory T cell samples yielded a few million reads on average. Clones were read by immunoSEQ multiplex PCR, and TCRdb kept only the in-frame ones, dropping some. This table has under 950,000 clones, 17% appearing once. These data originate in a study of beta chain features in type 1 diabetes. At the level of the study: Age, gender and cell yields were similar between patients and healthy donors. Study-level points and caveats: Compared to healthy donors, patients appeared to have naive, central memory and Treg TCRB repertoires that were more alike.

The CDR3 runs 17 residues. CDR1 is SEHNR, CDR2 FQNEAQ, per germline (reference sequence). With 6 bases clipped from V and 10 bases from J, the junction kept 19 bases outside the gene matches. Purity exceeding 95% was reached by all sorted populations. This sequence originates from a woman aged 18-29 years in good health. The chain has TRBV7-9 and TRBJ2-1; 9 nucleotides line up with TRBD1. The specimen was naive CD4+ T cells from blood. DNA of the CDR3: TGTGCCAGCAGTCTTAATTCCGGGACAGGGTTAACAGGAGAGCAGTTCTTC. Its translation is CASSLNSGTGLTGEQFF.